This TCR beta chain came from a study of T cell responses to AZD1222 COVID-19 vaccine. Study findings and constraints: Sampling that yielded the repertoires occurred only after the peak T cell response. Spike as a whole was targeted by vaccine-associated CD4 TCRs, dominant at 160-218 and 743-854. Most donors were white British, females outnumbered males, and clonal diversity was possibly underestimated.

Samples with a second dose at about 4 or about 12 weeks were pooled together. Details on this clone: What it binds is unknown.

Profiling relied on immunoSEQ multiplex PCR, and the TCRdb table lists in-frame clones only, not all of them. The table includes around 53,000 clones, 65% to 90% detected once. This CDR3 region has 13 residues. Germline V gene sequence: CDR1 SGHNT, CDR2 YENEEA. V was pared by 8 bases and J by 3 bases, with 5 bases of the junction left unmatched. The clonotype was recovered from an adult who received the AZD1222 COVID-19 vaccine. The input for sequencing was peripheral blood, taken 28 days after the second AZD1222 dose. V and J are TRBV11-3 and TRBJ2-3, with 7 positions matching TRBD2. The CDR3 DNA sequence: TGTGCCAGCCGGCGGGAGTCAACAGATACGCAGTATTTT. Translated, it gives CASRRESTDTQYF.